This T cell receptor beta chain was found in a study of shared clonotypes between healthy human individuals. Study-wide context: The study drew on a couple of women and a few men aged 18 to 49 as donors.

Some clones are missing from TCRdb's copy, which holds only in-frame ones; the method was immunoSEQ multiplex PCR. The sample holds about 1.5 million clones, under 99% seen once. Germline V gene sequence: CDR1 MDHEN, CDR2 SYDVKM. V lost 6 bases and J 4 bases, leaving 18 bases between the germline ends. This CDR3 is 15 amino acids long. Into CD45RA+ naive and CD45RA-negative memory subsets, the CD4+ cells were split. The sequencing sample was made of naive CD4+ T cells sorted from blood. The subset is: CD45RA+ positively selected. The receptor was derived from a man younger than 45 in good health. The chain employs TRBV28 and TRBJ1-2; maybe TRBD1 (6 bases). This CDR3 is CASSLGQGRGYGYTF. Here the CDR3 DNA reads TGTGCCAGCAGCCTGGGCCAGGGCAGGGGCTATGGCTACACCTTC.